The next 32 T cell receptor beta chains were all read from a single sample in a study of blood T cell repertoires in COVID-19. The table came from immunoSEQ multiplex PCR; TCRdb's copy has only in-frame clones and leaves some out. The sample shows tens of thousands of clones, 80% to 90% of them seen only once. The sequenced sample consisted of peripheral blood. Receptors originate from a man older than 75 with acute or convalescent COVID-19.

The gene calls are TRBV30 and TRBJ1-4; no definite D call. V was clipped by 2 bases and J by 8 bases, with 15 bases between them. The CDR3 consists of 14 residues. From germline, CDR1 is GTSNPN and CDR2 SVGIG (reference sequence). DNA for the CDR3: TGTGCCTGGAGTAAAGGGAGGTTCGGAGAAAAACTGTTTTTT. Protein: CAWSKGRFGEKLFF.

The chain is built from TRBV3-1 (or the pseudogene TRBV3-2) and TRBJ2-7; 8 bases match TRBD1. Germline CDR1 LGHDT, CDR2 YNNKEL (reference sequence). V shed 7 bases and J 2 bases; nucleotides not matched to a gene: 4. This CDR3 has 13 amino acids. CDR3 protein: CASTGTGPYEQYF. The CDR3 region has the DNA TGTGCCAGCACCGGGACAGGACCCTACGAGCAGTACTTC.

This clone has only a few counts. The DNA of the CDR3 is TGTGCCAGCAGTGAGGTTCAACAGGGTCGCACTGAAGCTTTCTTT. This gives the protein CASSEVQQGRTEAFF. The V call is TRBV2, the J call TRBJ1-1; perhaps TRBD1 as D (6 bases). Germline CDR1 SNHLY, CDR2 FYNNEI. V lost 3 bases to trimming and J lost 4 bases, with 15 bases between them. The CDR3 is 15 residues long.

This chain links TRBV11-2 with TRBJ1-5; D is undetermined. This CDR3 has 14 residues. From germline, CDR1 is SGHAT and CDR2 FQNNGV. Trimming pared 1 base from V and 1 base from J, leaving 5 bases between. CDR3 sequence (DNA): TGTGCCAGCAGCTTAGGAGGCAGCAATCAGCCCCAGCATTTT. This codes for CASSLGGSNQPQHF.

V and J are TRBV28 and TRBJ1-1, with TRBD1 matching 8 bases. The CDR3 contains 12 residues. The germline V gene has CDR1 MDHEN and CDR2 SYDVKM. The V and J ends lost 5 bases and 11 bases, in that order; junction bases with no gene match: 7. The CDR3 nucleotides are TGTGCCAGCAGTGGACAGGGTTTGCAGGCTTTCTTT. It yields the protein CASSGQGLQAFF.

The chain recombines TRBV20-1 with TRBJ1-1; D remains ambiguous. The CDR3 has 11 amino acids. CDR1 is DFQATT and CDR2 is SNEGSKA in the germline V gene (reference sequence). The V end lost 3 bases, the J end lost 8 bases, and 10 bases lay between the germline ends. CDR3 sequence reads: CSASPAHEAFF. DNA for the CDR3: TGCAGTGCTAGTCCCGCGCACGAAGCTTTCTTT.

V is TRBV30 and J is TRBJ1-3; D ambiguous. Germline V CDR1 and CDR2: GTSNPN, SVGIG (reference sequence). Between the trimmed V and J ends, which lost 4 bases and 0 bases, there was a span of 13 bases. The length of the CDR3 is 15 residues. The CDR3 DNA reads TGTGCCTGGACAGTTAACCCGTCCTCTGGAAACACCATATATTTT. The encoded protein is CAWTVNPSSGNTIYF.

CDR3 residues: CASSLASVSYNEQFF. CDR3 nucleotides: TGTGCCAGCAGTTTAGCCAGCGTCTCCTACAATGAGCAGTTCTTC. This chain uses TRBV27 with TRBJ2-1; no reliable D call. CDR1 is MNHEY, CDR2 SMNVEV, per germline (reference sequence). Deletions cut 2 bases from V and 0 bases from J, with 8 bases between. This CDR3 region has 15 residues.

Here the CDR3 reads CASSLGDRSGSTEAFF. The CDR3 nucleotides read TGCGCCAGCAGCTTGGGAGATCGATCGGGGAGCACTGAAGCTTTCTTT. This chain links TRBV5-1 with TRBJ1-1; no clear D gene. CDR1 SGHRS and CDR2 YFSETQ come from the germline V gene. CDR3 length equals 16 residues. The V and J ends lost 0 bases and 4 bases respectively, with 16 bases between them. The variable domain in full, with the rest retrieved from reference TRBV5-1 and TRBJ1-1, is KAGVTQTPRYLIKTRGQQVTLSCSPISGHRSVSWYQQTPGQGLQFLFEYFSETQRNKGNFPGRFSGRQFSNSRSEMNVSTLELGDSALYLCASSLGDRSGSTEAFFGQGTRLTVV.

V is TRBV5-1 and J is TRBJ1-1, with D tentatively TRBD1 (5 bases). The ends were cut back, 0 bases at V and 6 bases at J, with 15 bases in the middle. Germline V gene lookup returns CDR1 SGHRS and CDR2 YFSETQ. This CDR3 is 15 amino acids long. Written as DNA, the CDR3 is TGCGCCAGCAGCTTGGCGGGGGGATTAGGCCCTGAAGCTTTCTTT. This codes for CASSLAGGLGPEAFF. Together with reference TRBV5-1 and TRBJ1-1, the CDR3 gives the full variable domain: KAGVTQTPRYLIKTRGQQVTLSCSPISGHRSVSWYQQTPGQGLQFLFEYFSETQRNKGNFPGRFSGRQFSNSRSEMNVSTLELGDSALYLCASSLAGGLGPEAFFGQGTRLTVV.

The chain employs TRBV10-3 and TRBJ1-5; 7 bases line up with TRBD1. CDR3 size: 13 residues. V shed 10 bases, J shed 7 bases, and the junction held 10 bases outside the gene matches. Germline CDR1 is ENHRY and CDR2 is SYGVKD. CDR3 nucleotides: TGTGCCAACCAACAGGGGCTGGAACAGCCCCAGCATTTT. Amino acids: CANQQGLEQPQHF.

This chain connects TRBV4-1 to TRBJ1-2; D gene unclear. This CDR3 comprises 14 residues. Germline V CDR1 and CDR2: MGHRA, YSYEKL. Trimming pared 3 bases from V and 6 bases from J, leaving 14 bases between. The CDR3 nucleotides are TGCGCCAGCAGCCAGTCTTCCTCCTCCGATGGCTACACCTTC. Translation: CASSQSSSSDGYTF.

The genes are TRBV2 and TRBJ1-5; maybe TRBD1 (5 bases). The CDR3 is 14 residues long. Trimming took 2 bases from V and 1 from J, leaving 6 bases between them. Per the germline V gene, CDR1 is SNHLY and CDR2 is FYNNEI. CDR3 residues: CASSESGSNQPQHF. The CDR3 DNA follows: TGTGCCAGCAGTGAATCAGGGAGCAATCAGCCCCAGCATTTT.

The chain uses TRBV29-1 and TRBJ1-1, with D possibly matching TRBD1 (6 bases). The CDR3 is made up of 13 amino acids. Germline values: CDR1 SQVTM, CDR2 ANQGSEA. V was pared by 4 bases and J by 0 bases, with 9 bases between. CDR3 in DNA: TGCAGCGTTGTTACAGGGATGAACACTGAAGCTTTCTTT. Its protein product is CSVVTGMNTEAFF.

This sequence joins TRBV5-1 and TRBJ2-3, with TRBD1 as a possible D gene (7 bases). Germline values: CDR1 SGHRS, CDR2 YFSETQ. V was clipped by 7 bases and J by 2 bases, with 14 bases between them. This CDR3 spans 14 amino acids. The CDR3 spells CASGRGDSTDTQYF. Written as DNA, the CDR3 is TGCGCCAGCGGCAGGGGGGATTCCACAGATACGCAGTATTTT.

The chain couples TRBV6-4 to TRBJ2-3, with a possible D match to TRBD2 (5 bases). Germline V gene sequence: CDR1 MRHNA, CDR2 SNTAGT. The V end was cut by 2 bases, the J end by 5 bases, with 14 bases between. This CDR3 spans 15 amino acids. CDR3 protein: CASSDGTGAGDTQYF. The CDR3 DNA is TGTGCCAGCAGTGACGGCACGGGCGCGGGAGATACGCAGTATTTT.

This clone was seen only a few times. The CDR3 region is CASSIDRGAEGYTF. DNA of the CDR3: TGTGCCAGCAGCATCGACAGGGGGGCTGAGGGCTACACCTTC. The chain combines TRBV7-9 with TRBJ1-2, with 9 bases lining up with TRBD1. The length of the CDR3 is 14 residues. The V segment lost 5 bases and the J segment 8 bases; nucleotides outside the gene matches: 9. The germline gives CDR1 SEHNR, CDR2 FQNEAQ (reference sequence).

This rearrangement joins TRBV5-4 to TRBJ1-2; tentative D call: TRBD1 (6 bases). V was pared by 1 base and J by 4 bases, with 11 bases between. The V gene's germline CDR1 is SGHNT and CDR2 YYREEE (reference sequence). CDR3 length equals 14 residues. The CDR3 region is CASSLTGGPYGYTF. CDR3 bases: TGTGCCAGCAGCTTGACCGGGGGGCCCTATGGCTACACCTTC.

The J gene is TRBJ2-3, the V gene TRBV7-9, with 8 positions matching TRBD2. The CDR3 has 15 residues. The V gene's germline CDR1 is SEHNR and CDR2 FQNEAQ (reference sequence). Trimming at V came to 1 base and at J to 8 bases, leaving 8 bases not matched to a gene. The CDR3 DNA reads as TGTGCCAGCAGCTTAGAAGCGGGAGCCTTGAGTACGCAGTATTTT. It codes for CASSLEAGALSTQYF.

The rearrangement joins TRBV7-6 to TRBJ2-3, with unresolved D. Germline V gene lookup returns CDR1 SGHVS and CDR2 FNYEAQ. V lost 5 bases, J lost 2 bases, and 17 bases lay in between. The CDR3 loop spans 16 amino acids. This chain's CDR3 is CASSHTSNADTDTQYF. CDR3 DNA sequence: TGTGCCAGCAGCCACACCAGCAACGCGGACACAGATACGCAGTATTTT.

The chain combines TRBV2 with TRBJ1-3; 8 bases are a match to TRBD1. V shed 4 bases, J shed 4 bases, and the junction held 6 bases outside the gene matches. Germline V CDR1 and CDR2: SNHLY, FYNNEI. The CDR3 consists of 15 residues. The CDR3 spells CASSANRGVGNTIYF. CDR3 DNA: TGTGCCAGCAGTGCCAACAGGGGGGTAGGAAACACCATATATTTT. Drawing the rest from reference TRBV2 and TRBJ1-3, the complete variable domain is EPEVTQTPSHQVTQMGQEVILRCVPISNHLYFYWYRQILGQKVEFLVSFYNNEISEKSEIFDDQFSVERPDGSNFTLKIRSTKLEDSAMYFCASSANRGVGNTIYFGEGSWLTVV.

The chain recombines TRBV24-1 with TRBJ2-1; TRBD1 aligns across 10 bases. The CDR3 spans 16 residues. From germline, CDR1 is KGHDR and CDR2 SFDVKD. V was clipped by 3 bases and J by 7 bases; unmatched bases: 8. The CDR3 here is CATSDDDRGRGNEQFF. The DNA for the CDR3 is TGTGCCACCAGTGATGATGACAGGGGGCGCGGGAATGAGCAGTTCTTC.

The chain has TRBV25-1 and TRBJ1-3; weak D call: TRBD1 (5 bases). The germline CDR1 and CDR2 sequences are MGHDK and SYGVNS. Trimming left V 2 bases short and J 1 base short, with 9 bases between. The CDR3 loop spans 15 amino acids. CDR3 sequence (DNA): TGTGCCAGCAGTGAAAGCGGGGGATCTGGAAACACCATATATTTT. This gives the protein CASSESGGSGNTIYF.

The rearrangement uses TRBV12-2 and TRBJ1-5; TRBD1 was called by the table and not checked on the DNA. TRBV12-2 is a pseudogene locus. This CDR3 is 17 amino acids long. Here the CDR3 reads CASRLAFSSGFGQPQHF. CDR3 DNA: TGTGCAAGTCGCTTAGCTTTTAGTTCAGGGTTCGGTCAGCCCCAGCATTTT.

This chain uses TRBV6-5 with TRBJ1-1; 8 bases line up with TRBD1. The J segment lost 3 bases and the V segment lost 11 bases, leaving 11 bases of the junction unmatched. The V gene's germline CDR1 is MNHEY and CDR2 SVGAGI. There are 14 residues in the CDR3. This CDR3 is CALWDRLDYTEAFF. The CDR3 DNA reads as TGTGCCCTTTGGGACAGGCTAGACTACACTGAAGCTTTCTTT.

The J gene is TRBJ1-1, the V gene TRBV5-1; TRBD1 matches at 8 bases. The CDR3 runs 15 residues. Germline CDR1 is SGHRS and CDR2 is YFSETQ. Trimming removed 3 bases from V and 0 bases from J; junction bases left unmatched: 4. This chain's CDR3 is CASSSGQVMNTEAFF. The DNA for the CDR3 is TGCGCCAGCAGCTCGGGACAGGTCATGAACACTGAAGCTTTCTTT.

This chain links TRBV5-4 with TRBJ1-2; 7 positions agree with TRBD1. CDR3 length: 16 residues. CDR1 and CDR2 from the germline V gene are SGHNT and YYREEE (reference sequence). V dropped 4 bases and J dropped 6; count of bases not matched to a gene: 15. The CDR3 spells CASSPPPGQINHGYTF. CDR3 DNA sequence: TGTGCCAGCAGCCCACCACCGGGACAGATAAACCATGGCTACACCTTC. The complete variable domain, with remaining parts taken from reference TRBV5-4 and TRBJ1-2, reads ETGVTQSPTHLIKTRGQQVTLRCSSQSGHNTVSWYQQALGQGPQFIFQYYREEENGRGNFPPRFSGLQFPNYSSELNVNALELDDSALYLCASSPPPGQINHGYTFGSGTRLTVV.

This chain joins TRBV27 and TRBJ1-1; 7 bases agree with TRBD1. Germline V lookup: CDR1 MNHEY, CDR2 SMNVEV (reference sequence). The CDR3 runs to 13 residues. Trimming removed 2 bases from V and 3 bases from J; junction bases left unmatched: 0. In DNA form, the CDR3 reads TGTGCCAGCAGTTTACAGGGGGACACTGAAGCTTTCTTT. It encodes CASSLQGDTEAFF.

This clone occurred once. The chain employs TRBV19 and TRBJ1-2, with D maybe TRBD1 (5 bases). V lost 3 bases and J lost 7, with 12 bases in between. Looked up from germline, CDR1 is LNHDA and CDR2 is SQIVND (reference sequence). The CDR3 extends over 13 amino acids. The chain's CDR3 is CASSMSDISGYTF. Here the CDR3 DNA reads TGTGCCAGTAGTATGTCGGACATTTCTGGCTACACCTTC. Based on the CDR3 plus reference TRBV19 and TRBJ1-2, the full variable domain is DGGITQSPKYLFRKEGQNVTLSCEQNLNHDAMYWYRQDPGQGLRLIYYSQIVNDFQKGDIAEGYSVSREKKESFPLTVTSAQKNPTAFYLCASSMSDISGYTFGSGTRLTVV.

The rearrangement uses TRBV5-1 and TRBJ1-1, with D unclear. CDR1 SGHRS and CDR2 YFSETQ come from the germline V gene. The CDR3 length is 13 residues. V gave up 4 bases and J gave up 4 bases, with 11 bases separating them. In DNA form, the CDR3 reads TGCGCCAGCAGCCAAAAACAGTCCACTGAAGCTTTCTTT. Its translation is CASSQKQSTEAFF.

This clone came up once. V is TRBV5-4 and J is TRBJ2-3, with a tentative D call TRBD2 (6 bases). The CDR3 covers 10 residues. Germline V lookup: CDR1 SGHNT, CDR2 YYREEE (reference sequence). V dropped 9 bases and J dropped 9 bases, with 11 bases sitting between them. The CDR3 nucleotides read TGTGCCACGGGGGTAGAGACGCAGTATTTT. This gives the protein CATGVETQYF.

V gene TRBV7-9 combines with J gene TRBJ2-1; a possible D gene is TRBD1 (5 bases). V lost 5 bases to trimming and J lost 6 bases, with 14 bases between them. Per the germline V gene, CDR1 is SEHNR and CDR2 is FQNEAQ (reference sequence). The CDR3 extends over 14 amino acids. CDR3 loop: CASSPGQFLNEQFF. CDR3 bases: TGTGCCAGCAGCCCCGGACAATTTCTCAATGAGCAGTTCTTC.